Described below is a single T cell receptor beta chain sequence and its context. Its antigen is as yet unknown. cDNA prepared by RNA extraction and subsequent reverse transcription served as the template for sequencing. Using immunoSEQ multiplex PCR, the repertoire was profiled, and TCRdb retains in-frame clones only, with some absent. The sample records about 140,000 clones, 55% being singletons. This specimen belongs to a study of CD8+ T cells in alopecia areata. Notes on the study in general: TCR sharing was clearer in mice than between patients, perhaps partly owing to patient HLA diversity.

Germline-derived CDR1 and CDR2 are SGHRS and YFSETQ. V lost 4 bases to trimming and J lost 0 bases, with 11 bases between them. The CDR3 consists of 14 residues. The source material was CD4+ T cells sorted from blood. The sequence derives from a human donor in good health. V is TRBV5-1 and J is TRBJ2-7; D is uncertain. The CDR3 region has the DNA TGCGCCAGCAGCCAGGACGCGAGCTCCTACGAGCAGTACTTC. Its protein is CASSQDASSYEQYF.